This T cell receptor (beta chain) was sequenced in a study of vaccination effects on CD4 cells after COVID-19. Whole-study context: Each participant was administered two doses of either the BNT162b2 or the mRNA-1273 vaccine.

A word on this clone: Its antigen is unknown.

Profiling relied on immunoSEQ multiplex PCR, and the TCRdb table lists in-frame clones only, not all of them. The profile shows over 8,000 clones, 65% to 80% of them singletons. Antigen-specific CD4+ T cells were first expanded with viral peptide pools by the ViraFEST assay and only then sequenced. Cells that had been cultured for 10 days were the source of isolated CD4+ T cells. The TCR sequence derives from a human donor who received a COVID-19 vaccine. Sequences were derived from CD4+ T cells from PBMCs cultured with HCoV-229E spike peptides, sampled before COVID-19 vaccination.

CDR3 region: CASSAQGRSGNEQFF. The CDR3 DNA reads TGTGCCAGCAGTGCTCAGGGGCGGAGCGGAAATGAGCAGTTCTTC. The genes are TRBV6-4 and TRBJ2-1; D possibly corresponds to TRBD1 (6 bases). Germline V lookup: CDR1 MRHNA, CDR2 SNTAGT. The CDR3 is made up of 15 amino acids. The ends were cut back, 4 bases at V and 7 bases at J, with 17 bases in the middle.